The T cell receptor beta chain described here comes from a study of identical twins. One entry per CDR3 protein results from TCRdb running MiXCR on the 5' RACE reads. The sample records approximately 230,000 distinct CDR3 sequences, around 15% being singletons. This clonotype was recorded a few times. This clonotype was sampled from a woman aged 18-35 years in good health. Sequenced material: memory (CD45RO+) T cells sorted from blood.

The CDR3 loop reads CSARVDHEQYF. In nucleotides, the CDR3 is TGCAGTGCTCGGGTTGACCACGAGCAGTACTTC. The J gene is TRBJ2-7, the V gene TRBV20-1; D unresolved. The length of the CDR3 is 11 residues. V shed 5 bases and J shed 5 bases, with 10 bases lying between them. Germline-derived CDR1 and CDR2 are DFQATT and SNEGSKA (reference sequence).